The 19 T cell receptor beta chains in this list originate from one sample, sequenced in a study of blood T cell repertoires in COVID-19. The table came from immunoSEQ multiplex PCR; TCRdb's copy has only in-frame clones and leaves some out. This table holds roughly 280,000 clones, 84% found once. Sample: peripheral blood. These receptors came from a man in his sixties with acute or convalescent COVID-19.

The rearrangement links TRBV27 to TRBJ1-2, with D possibly TRBD1 on 5 matching bases. Trimming pared 8 bases from V and 8 bases from J, leaving 15 bases between. The CDR3 runs to 12 residues. CDR1 and CDR2 (germline): MNHEY, SMNVEV (reference sequence). The CDR3 DNA is TGTGCCAGCGGAACAGGACTAGGAGGCTACACCTTC. It translates to CASGTGLGGYTF.

V is TRBV27 and J is TRBJ2-3, with TRBD2 matching over 9 bases. V dropped 4 bases and J dropped 6; count of bases not matched to a gene: 2. CDR1 and CDR2 (germline): MNHEY, SMNVEV (reference sequence). The CDR3 runs to 13 residues. CDR3 sequence: CASSWREGDTQYF. DNA of the CDR3: TGTGCCAGCAGTTGGCGGGAGGGGGATACGCAGTATTTT.

This rearrangement joins TRBV3-1 (or the pseudogene TRBV3-2) to TRBJ2-7; TRBD1 agrees at 8 bases. V lost 0 bases, J lost 2 bases, and 0 bases stayed unmatched. Germline V gene lookup returns CDR1 LGHDT and CDR2 YNNKEL (reference sequence). The CDR3 is 14 residues long. CDR3 protein: CASSQEGQAYEQYF. CDR3 nucleotide sequence: TGTGCCAGCAGCCAAGAGGGACAGGCCTACGAGCAGTACTTC.

The chain employs TRBV6-6 and TRBJ1-6; 8 positions match TRBD1. With 4 bases clipped from V and 6 bases from J, the junction kept 8 bases outside the gene matches. Germline V gives CDR1 MNHNY, CDR2 SVGAGI (reference sequence). The CDR3 totals 16 residues. This CDR3 is CASSSHLDRVNSPLHF. The CDR3 bases are TGTGCCAGCAGTTCTCACTTGGACAGGGTTAATTCACCCCTCCACTTT.

This clone is a singleton in its sample. V usage is TRBV30 and J usage is TRBJ2-1, with 7 bases aligning to TRBD2. Germline assignment: CDR1 GTSNPN and CDR2 SVGIG (reference sequence). This CDR3 is 16 amino acids long. V shed 2 bases, J shed 0 bases, and the junction held 7 bases outside the gene matches. The CDR3 loop reads CAWSPAGESSYNEQFF. The CDR3 DNA reads as TGTGCCTGGAGTCCCGCGGGGGAGAGCTCCTACAATGAGCAGTTCTTC.

V is TRBV28 and J is TRBJ2-6, with D unresolved. Germline V gene lookup returns CDR1 MDHEN and CDR2 SYDVKM. V dropped 8 bases and J dropped 0 bases, with 14 bases sitting between them. The CDR3 extends over 16 amino acids. This CDR3 is CASGVTASSGANVLTF. The CDR3 nucleotides are TGTGCCAGCGGAGTGACGGCAAGCTCTGGGGCCAACGTCCTGACTTTC.

This rearrangement joins TRBV9 to TRBJ1-1; no clear D. This CDR3 contains 14 residues. V lost 1 base to trimming and J lost 0 bases, with 7 bases between them. Germline V CDR1 and CDR2: SGDLS, YYNGEE. The CDR3 DNA reads as TGTGCCAGCAGCGTAAGAGGGCTGAACACTGAAGCTTTCTTT. Amino acids: CASSVRGLNTEAFF. Full variable domain (rest looked up from reference TRBV9 and TRBJ1-1): DSGVTQTPKHLITATGQRVTLRCSPRSGDLSVYWYQQSLDQGLQFLIQYYNGEERAKGNILERFSAQQFPDLHSELNLSSLELGDSALYFCASSVRGLNTEAFFGQGTRLTVV.

The J gene is TRBJ1-5, the V gene TRBV6-1; 8 bases map to TRBD1. CDR1 MNHNS and CDR2 SASEGT come from the germline V gene. The CDR3 extends over 16 amino acids. With V trimmed by 2 bases and J by 7 bases, 10 bases remained unmatched. CDR3 sequence: CASSEIAGGAGQPQHF. As DNA, the CDR3 is TGTGCCAGCAGTGAAATAGCAGGGGGCGCGGGGCAGCCCCAGCATTTT.

This clone showed up just a few times. The J gene is TRBJ1-4, the V gene TRBV18, with D perhaps matching TRBD1 (6 bases). Germline CDR1 and CDR2: KGHSH and LQKENI. Trimming shortened V by 5 bases and J by 6 bases, and 16 bases separated the two germline ends. There are 15 residues in the CDR3. CDR3 sequence: CASSTYRVFDEKLFF. The DNA of the CDR3 is TGTGCCAGCTCAACCTACAGGGTTTTTGATGAAAAACTGTTTTTT.

CDR3 residues: CASRTGGNQPQHF. CDR3 DNA sequence: TGTGCCAGCAGGACAGGGGGGAATCAGCCCCAGCATTTT. The chain is built from TRBV6-5 and TRBJ1-5; TRBD1 aligns across 9 bases. V shed 6 bases and J 4 bases; nucleotides not matched to a gene: 1. The CDR3 is 13 amino acids. Germline V gives CDR1 MNHEY, CDR2 SVGAGI.

The rearrangement joins TRBV6-5 to TRBJ2-2, with TRBD1 identical over 8 bases. The V gene end was trimmed by 6 bases and the J gene end by 5 bases; junction bases not matched to a gene: 8. CDR1 is MNHEY and CDR2 is SVGAGI in the germline V gene. There are 15 residues in the CDR3. The CDR3 DNA reads as TGTGCCAGCAGCCTCCGGACAGGGAGGACCGGGGAGCTGTTTTTT. The encoded protein is CASSLRTGRTGELFF.

The rearrangement links TRBV3-1 (or the pseudogene TRBV3-2) to TRBJ2-1, with TRBD1 matching 7 bases. The CDR3 covers 17 residues. CDR1 and CDR2 (germline): LGHDT, YNNKEL (reference sequence). After removal of 1 base from V and 8 bases from J, the junction contained 14 bases not matched to a gene. CDR3 amino acids: CASSQGVEGASSHEQFF. The CDR3 nucleotides read TGTGCCAGCAGCCAAGGGGTCGAGGGGGCTTCATCTCATGAGCAGTTCTTC.

This chain connects TRBV10-3 to TRBJ2-3; TRBD2 matches at 11 bases. The germline gives CDR1 ENHRY, CDR2 SYGVKD. The CDR3 length is 16 residues. J was trimmed by 2 bases and V by 2 bases; bases with no gene match: 3. CDR3 residues: CAISEQTSGITDTQYF. CDR3 nucleotide sequence: TGTGCCATCAGTGAGCAGACTAGCGGGATCACAGATACGCAGTATTTT.

V usage is TRBV6-5 and J usage is TRBJ2-3; TRBD2 matches 9 bases. After removal of 6 bases from V and 9 bases from J, the junction contained 13 bases not matched to a gene. Germline CDR1 is MNHEY and CDR2 is SVGAGI. The CDR3 extends over 15 amino acids. The CDR3 protein is CASRTSGPGRGTQYF. The DNA of the CDR3 is TGTGCCAGCAGGACTAGCGGTCCGGGAAGGGGGACGCAGTATTTT.

This clone was found once. The V and J genes are TRBV19 and TRBJ1-2; weak D call: TRBD1 (6 bases). This CDR3 has 16 amino acids. CDR1 LNHDA and CDR2 SQIVND come from the germline V gene (reference sequence). Between the trimmed V and J ends, which lost 3 bases and 2 bases, there was a span of 16 bases. In nucleotides, the CDR3 is TGTGCCAGTAGTATGGGGGCTGGCAGGGTGAACTATGGCTACACCTTC. As protein: CASSMGAGRVNYGYTF.

The chain is built from TRBV27 and TRBJ1-5, with D possibly being TRBD1 (5 bases). V was clipped by 4 bases and J by 7 bases, with 20 bases between them. The CDR3 has 16 residues. Germline CDR1 and CDR2: MNHEY and SMNVEV (reference sequence). The CDR3 reads CASSSLQGGPGQPQHF. CDR3 nucleotide sequence: TGTGCCAGCAGTTCCCTCCAGGGAGGTCCGGGGCAGCCCCAGCATTTT.

The V gene is TRBV4-3, the J gene TRBJ2-3, with TRBD2 identical over 11 bases. This CDR3 comprises 18 residues. Unmatched junction bases numbered 7, after V lost 2 bases and J lost 0 bases. Germline CDR1 and CDR2: LGHNA and YSLEER. The CDR3 DNA is TGCGCCAGCAGCCAATACGGGACTAGCGGAAGAAGCACAGATACGCAGTATTTT. Protein product: CASSQYGTSGRSTDTQYF.

This clone was seen only a few times. The rearrangement joins TRBV7-9 to TRBJ2-1; TRBD1 agrees at 12 bases. The CDR3 has 14 amino acids. V shed 8 bases and J 8 bases; nucleotides not matched to a gene: 7. CDR1 is SEHNR and CDR2 is FQNEAQ in the germline V gene (reference sequence). Here the CDR3 DNA reads TGTGCCAGCCACTGGGACAGGGGGCTCTATGAGCAGTTCTTC. Translation gives CASHWDRGLYEQFF.

This chain connects TRBV6-5 to TRBJ1-1; tentative D call: TRBD1 (5 bases). V lost 7 bases to trimming and J lost 8 bases, with 23 bases between them. The CDR3 is 15 residues long. CDR1 MNHEY and CDR2 SVGAGI come from the germline V gene. In nucleotides, the CDR3 is TGTGCCAGCACCCCGGGGGTACATAGAAACCCGGAAGCTTTCTTT. Protein sequence: CASTPGVHRNPEAFF.